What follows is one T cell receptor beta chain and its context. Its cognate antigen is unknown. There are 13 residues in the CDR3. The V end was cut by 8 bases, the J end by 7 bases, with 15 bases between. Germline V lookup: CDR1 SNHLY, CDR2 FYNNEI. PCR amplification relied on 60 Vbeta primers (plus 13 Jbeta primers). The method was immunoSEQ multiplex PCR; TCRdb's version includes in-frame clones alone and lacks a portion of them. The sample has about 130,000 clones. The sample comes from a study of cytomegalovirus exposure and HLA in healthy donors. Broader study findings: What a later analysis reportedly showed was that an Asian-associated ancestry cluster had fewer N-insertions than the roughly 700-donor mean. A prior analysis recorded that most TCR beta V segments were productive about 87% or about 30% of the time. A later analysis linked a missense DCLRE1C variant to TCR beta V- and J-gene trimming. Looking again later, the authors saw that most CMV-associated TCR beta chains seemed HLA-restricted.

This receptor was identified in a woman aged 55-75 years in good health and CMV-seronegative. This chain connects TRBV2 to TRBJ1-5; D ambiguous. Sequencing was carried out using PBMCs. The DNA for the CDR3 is TGTGCCAGCTCCCCTTCGTTCGGGCAGCCCCAGCATTTT. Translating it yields CASSPSFGQPQHF.